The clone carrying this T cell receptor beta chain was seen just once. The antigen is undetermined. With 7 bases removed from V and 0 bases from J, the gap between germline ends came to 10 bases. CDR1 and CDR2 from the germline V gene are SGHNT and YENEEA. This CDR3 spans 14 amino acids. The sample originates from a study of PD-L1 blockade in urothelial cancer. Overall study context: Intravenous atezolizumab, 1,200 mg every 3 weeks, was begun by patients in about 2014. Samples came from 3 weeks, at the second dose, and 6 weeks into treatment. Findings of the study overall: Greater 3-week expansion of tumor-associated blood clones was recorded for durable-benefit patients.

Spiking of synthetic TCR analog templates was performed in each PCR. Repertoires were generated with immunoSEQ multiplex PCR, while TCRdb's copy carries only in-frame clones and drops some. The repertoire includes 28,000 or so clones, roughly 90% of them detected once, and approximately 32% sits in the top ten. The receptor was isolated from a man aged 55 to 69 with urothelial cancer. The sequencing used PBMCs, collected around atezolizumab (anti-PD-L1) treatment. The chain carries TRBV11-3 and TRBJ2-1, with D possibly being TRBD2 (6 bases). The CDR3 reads CASKRATSYNEQFF. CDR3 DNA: TGTGCCAGCAAGCGGGCGACCTCCTACAATGAGCAGTTCTTC.